This T cell receptor (beta chain) was documented in a study of blood T cells in healthy people across ages. This clonotype was observed a single time. Combining a sample-barcoded 5' primer with a J-beta primer mix, a second PCR ran for about 7 to 12 cycles. TCRdb fed the 5' RACE reads into MiXCR, producing one record per CDR3 protein. Of about 640,000 distinct CDR3 sequences detected, under 65% appear once; the ten largest clones hold over 30%. Each donor supplied 8 to 10 milliliters of peripheral blood. Each sample gave at least 7 million isolated PBMCs. Sequencing input: blood. The TCR originated in a man aged 55 to 70 in good health.

This chain's CDR3 is CASGRDPTYNEQFF. CDR3 in DNA: TGTGCCTCGGGCCGGGACCCGACCTACAATGAGCAGTTCTTC. The chain joins TRBV6-1 to TRBJ2-1; D tentatively fits TRBD1 or TRBD2 (5 bases each). CDR1 and CDR2 from the germline V gene are MNHNS and SASEGT. The CDR3 length is 14 residues. The V end was cut by 11 bases, the J end by 2 bases, with 16 bases between.